This T cell receptor beta chain was sequenced during a study of blood T cells in healthy people across ages. Study overall: Template switching retrieved approximately one barcoded beta molecule for each two T cells. General study results and limits: Reliance upon unsorted PBMCs precluded definitive naive versus antigen-experienced comparison.

Between the trimmed V and J ends, which lost 2 bases and 8 bases, there was a span of 10 bases. Germline V gives CDR1 LGHDT, CDR2 YNNKEL (reference sequence). CDR3 length: 13 amino acids. Points on this clonotype: The antigen remains unidentified.

A sample-barcoded 5' primer and a J-beta primer mix were used in a second PCR of about 7 to 12 cycles. TCRdb called the 5' RACE reads again in MiXCR, with one record for every CDR3 protein. The sample lists about 750,000 distinct CDR3 sequences; 40% to 65% were seen once. Sequencing was carried out using blood. This rearrangement joins TRBV3-1 to TRBJ2-1; D gene ambiguous. This receptor was taken from a man older than 75 in good health. This chain's CDR3 is CASSQNSLYEQFF. In DNA, the CDR3 is TGTGCCAGCAGCCAAAACTCCTTGTATGAGCAGTTCTTC.